Below are 18 T cell receptor beta chains sequenced from a single sample in a study of post-analysis software for immune sequencing data. No antigen is known for these receptors. Study findings and constraints: Among several TRBV segments more frequent in patients than controls were TRBV5-6, TRBV5-1 and TRBV20-1.

Carried by the TCR beta cDNA libraries were unique molecular identifiers. TCRdb processed the PCR reads anew with MiXCR; each CDR3 protein has one entry. The data contain 650,000 to 850,000 distinct CDR3 sequences, around 46% of them seen just once; the ten biggest clones take up roughly 5%. What was sequenced was blood. The receptor set was obtained from a girl aged 10 to 17 with multiple sclerosis.

The chain is built from TRBV6-2 or TRBV6-3 and TRBJ2-7, with TRBD1 as a possible D gene (5 bases). Germline values: CDR1 MNHEY, CDR2 SVGEGT. V was clipped by 4 bases and J by 3 bases, with 16 bases between them. CDR3 length: 15 residues. For the CDR3, the DNA is TGTGCCAGCAGTTCTATTGGAGAGCAGGGCTACGAGCAGTACTTC. Amino acid sequence: CASSSIGEQGYEQYF.

J is TRBJ2-1 and V is TRBV7-6; D may be TRBD1 or TRBD2 (5 bases each). V was clipped by 1 base and J by 0 bases, with 13 bases between them. Germline loops: CDR1 SGHVS, CDR2 FNYEAQ. This CDR3 is 17 amino acids long. The CDR3 DNA follows: TGTGCCAGCAGCTTAGGACTGGGGACCAGCTCCTACAATGAGCAGTTCTTC. Translating it yields CASSLGLGTSSYNEQFF.

This clonotype was counted a few times. This chain uses TRBV7-9 with TRBJ1-1, with TRBD1 matching over 8 bases. J lost 9 bases, V lost 5 bases, and 14 bases had no gene match. This CDR3 has 15 amino acids. The germline CDR1 and CDR2 sequences are SEHNR and FQNEAQ (reference sequence). This chain's CDR3 is CASSAPDDRGIKAFF. CDR3 DNA sequence: TGTGCCAGCAGCGCCCCCGATGACAGGGGAATTAAAGCTTTCTTT.

This sequence joins TRBV6-1 and TRBJ2-7; 13 bases match TRBD2. This CDR3 is 18 amino acids long. Unmatched junction bases numbered 13, after V lost 6 bases and J lost 2 bases. Germline values: CDR1 MNHNS, CDR2 SASEGT. As DNA, the CDR3 is TGTGCCAGCAGCTCGGGACTAGCGGGATCTCAGCCCACCTACGAGCAGTACTTC. Residues: CASSSGLAGSQPTYEQYF.

This clonotype was observed a handful of times. This chain connects TRBV9 to TRBJ2-7, with D possibly being TRBD2 (6 bases). This CDR3 is 13 amino acids long. Germline CDR1 reads SGDLS; CDR2 reads YYNGEE. V was cut by 3 bases and J by 6 bases, with 13 bases left in between. The CDR3 region has the DNA TGTGCCAGCAGCGCCCCCGGAGGGGTCGAGCAGTACTTC. The encoded protein is CASSAPGGVEQYF.

The table lists this clonotype with a few counts. The V and J genes are TRBV20-1 and TRBJ2-7, with 7 positions matching TRBD2. The length of the CDR3 is 15 residues. The V segment lost 0 bases and the J segment 5 bases; nucleotides outside the gene matches: 10. In germline, CDR1 is DFQATT, CDR2 SNEGSKA (reference sequence). The CDR3 bases are TGCAGTGCTAGAGATCTAGTGGGAGGGCTCGACGAGCAGTACTTC. Translation gives CSARDLVGGLDEQYF.

The chain has TRBV20-1 and TRBJ2-7; D uncertain. This CDR3 has 16 residues. The V gene's germline CDR1 is DFQATT and CDR2 SNEGSKA (reference sequence). The germline V and J ends were trimmed by 4 bases and 0 bases, with 19 bases remaining between them. The CDR3 is CSATNRAEDSSYEQYF. DNA of the CDR3: TGCAGTGCTACCAACCGGGCCGAGGATAGCTCCTACGAGCAGTACTTC.

The V and J genes are TRBV18 and TRBJ2-5; D remains unclear. The CDR3 consists of 14 residues. V was pared by 3 bases and J by 2 bases, with 10 bases between. Germline V gene data show CDR1 as KGHSH and CDR2 as LQKENI. CDR3: CASSPFGWQETQYF. The CDR3, as DNA: TGTGCCAGCTCACCCTTTGGGTGGCAAGAGACCCAGTACTTC.

This clonotype was seen only once. The rearrangement uses TRBV27 and TRBJ1-1; D is undetermined. The CDR3 is 12 residues long. Germline CDR1 and CDR2: MNHEY and SMNVEV (reference sequence). Between the trimmed V and J ends, which lost 6 bases and 11 bases, there was a span of 16 bases. The CDR3 DNA reads as TGTGCCAGCAGCCCGGACCTTTTGGAGGCTTTCTTT. This gives the protein CASSPDLLEAFF.

Regarding this clonotype: This could be a read error, since a much larger clone is one nucleotide away. The rearrangement uses TRBV7-2 and TRBJ2-1; a possible D gene is TRBD1 (6 bases). The CDR3 length is 14 residues. Trimming removed 3 bases at V and 4 bases at J, with 10 bases between. The germline CDR1 and CDR2 sequences are SGHTA and FQGNSA. The CDR3 DNA reads as TGTGCCAGCAGCTTGCCAGGGGAGTACAATGAGCAGTTCTTC. Protein product: CASSLPGEYNEQFF.

This clonotype was seen more than once but under ten times. This chain joins TRBV29-1 and TRBJ2-1; the D gene could be TRBD1 or TRBD2 (5 bases each). The germline gives CDR1 SQVTM, CDR2 ANQGSEA. CDR3 length equals 11 residues. Trimming removed 6 bases at V and 15 bases at J, with 18 bases between. This chain's CDR3 is CSVDPGTVMFF. The CDR3 DNA is TGCAGCGTGGATCCCGGGACCGTGATGTTCTTC.

The V and J genes are TRBV5-1 and TRBJ2-1; no clear D gene. CDR1 SGHRS and CDR2 YFSETQ come from the germline V gene. This CDR3 has 15 amino acids. Trimming stripped 0 bases from V and 2 bases from J, with 9 bases between. The CDR3 region has the DNA TGCGCCAGCAGCTTGGAAGCATCCACCTACAATGAGCAGTTCTTC. The encoded protein is CASSLEASTYNEQFF.

The chain carries TRBV15 and TRBJ2-1, with D unclear. Trimming shortened V by 5 bases and J by 2 bases, and 13 bases separated the two germline ends. The CDR3 spans 15 residues. The germline CDR1 and CDR2 sequences are LNHNV and YYDKDF (reference sequence). The CDR3 DNA follows: TGTGCCACCAGCGAAGATGAGGCAGCCTACAATGAGCAGTTCTTC. Translated, it gives CATSEDEAAYNEQFF. Full variable domain (missing parts from reference TRBV15 and TRBJ2-1): DAMVIQNPRYQVTQFGKPVTLSCSQTLNHNVMYWYQQKSSQAPKLLFHYYDKDFNNEADTPDNFQSRRPNTSFCFLDIRSPGLGDTAMYLCATSEDEAAYNEQFFGPGTRLTVL.

The chain joins TRBV5-8 to TRBJ2-1, with D possibly being TRBD2 (5 bases). This CDR3 spans 15 amino acids. Germline V lookup: CDR1 SGHTS, CDR2 YDEGEE. Trimming left V 0 bases short and J 5 bases short, with 12 bases between. The CDR3 DNA follows: TGTGCCAGCAGCTTGGTGTGGGAGTCCCACAATGAGCAGTTCTTC. It is translated as CASSLVWESHNEQFF. The full variable domain, rest sourced from reference TRBV5-8 and TRBJ2-1, is EAGVTQSPTHLIKTRGQQATLRCSPISGHTSVYWYQQALGLGLQFLLWYDEGEERNRGNFPPRFSGRQFPNYSSELNVNALELEDSALYLCASSLVWESHNEQFFGPGTRLTVL.

The sample holds one count of this clonotype. The CDR3 here is CASSSYSGRSYNEQFF. CDR3 in DNA: TGTGCCAGCAGTTCTTATAGCGGGAGATCCTACAATGAGCAGTTCTTC. The gene calls are TRBV27 and TRBJ2-1, with 9 bases fitting TRBD2. The CDR3 totals 16 residues. Germline trimming cut 4 bases from V and 1 base from J; bases unmatched to any gene: 5. Germline loops: CDR1 MNHEY, CDR2 SMNVEV (reference sequence).

Of note for this clonotype: One base away lies a much larger clone, so this may be a sequencing read error. V is TRBV7-9 and J is TRBJ2-5; no clear D gene. The CDR3 contains 13 residues. The germline V gene encodes CDR1 SEHNR and CDR2 FQNEAQ (reference sequence). The CDR3 protein is CASSPPAQGTQYF. The CDR3 DNA reads TGTGCCAGCAGCCCCCCAGCACAAGGGACCCAGTACTTC.

The sample holds a few counts of this clonotype. The chain couples TRBV20-1 to TRBJ1-1, with D hard to call. The germline V gene encodes CDR1 DFQATT and CDR2 SNEGSKA (reference sequence). This CDR3 is built from 12 residues. Trimming cost V 0 bases and J 10 bases, with 12 bases left between them. The CDR3 nucleotides read TGCAGTGCTAGAGATCTGTTAGGGCCAGCTTTCTTT. It is translated as CSARDLLGPAFF.

The chain couples TRBV5-1 to TRBJ1-1; D not certain. CDR1 SGHRS and CDR2 YFSETQ come from the germline V gene. This CDR3 spans 15 amino acids. Deletions cut 4 bases from V and 0 bases from J, with 13 bases between. The CDR3: CASSPAGDMNTEAFF. CDR3 nucleotides: TGCGCCAGCAGCCCTGCGGGAGACATGAACACTGAAGCTTTCTTT.